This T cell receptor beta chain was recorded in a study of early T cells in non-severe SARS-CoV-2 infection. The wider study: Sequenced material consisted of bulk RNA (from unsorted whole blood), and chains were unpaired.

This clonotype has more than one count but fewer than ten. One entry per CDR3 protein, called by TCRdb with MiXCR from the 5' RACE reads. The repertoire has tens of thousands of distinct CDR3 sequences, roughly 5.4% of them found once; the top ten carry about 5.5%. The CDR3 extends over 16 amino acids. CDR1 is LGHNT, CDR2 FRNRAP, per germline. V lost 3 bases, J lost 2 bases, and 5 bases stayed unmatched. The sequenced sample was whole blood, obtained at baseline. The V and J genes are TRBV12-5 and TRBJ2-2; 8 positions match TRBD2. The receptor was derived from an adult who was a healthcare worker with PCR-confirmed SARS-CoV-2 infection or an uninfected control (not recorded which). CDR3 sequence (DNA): TGTGCTAGTGGTTTAAAAGCGGGAGAAAACACCGGGGAGCTGTTTTTT. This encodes CASGLKAGENTGELFF.